This T cell receptor (beta chain) was profiled in a study of vaccination and CD4 T cells after COVID-19. Cultured CD4+ T-cell DNA underwent Oncomine TCR Beta short-read sequencing. TCRdb ran MiXCR on the PCR reads and lists one entry per CDR3 protein. The sample lists about 14,000 distinct CDR3 sequences; around 70% were seen once. Treatment defined: approximately nine-day PBMC culture with coronavirus spike peptide pools or control peptides (ViraFEST assay). The V gene's germline CDR1 is MNHNS and CDR2 SASEGT. Trimming removed 6 bases from V and 5 bases from J, with 16 bases in between. The CDR3 runs 14 residues. Details on this clonotype: What it binds is not known.

V is TRBV6-1 and J is TRBJ2-5, with D unresolved. Sequenced sample: CD4+ T cells from blood, cultured in vitro. The receptor comes from a human donor who had recovered from COVID-19. The CDR3 sequence is CASRIISGLETQYF. CDR3 DNA: TGTGCCAGCAGGATTATCTCTGGGCTGGAGACCCAGTACTTC.